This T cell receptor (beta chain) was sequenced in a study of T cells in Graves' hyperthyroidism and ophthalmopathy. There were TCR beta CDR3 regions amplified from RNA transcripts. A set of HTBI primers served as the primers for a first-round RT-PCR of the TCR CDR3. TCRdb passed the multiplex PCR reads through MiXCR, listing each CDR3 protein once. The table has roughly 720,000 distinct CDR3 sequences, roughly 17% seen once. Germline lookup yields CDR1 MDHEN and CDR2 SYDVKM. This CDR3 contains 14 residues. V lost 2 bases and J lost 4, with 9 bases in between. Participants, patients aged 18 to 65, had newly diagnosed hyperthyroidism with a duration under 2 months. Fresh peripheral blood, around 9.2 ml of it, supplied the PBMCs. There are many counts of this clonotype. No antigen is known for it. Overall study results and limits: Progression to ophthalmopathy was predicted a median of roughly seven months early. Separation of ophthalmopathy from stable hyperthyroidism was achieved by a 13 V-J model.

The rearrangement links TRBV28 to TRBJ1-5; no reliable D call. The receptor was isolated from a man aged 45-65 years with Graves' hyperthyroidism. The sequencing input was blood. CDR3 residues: CASSLTVGNQPQHF. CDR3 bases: TGTGCCAGCAGTTTAACGGTCGGAAATCAGCCCCAGCATTTT.